One sample yielded the 5 T cell receptor beta chains listed below, sequenced in a study of PD-L1 blockade in urothelial cancer (dated by TCRdb to 2016 to 2017). Receptors were amplified or captured by the immunoSEQ multiplex PCR assay. What TCRdb holds here is the immuneACCESS table cut down to in-frame rearrangements. Part of the clones is not present; checked against another copy, under half of the missing clones reflect an unresolved V gene, and the others are unexplained. This sample is represented by about 88,000 clones; 90% to 95% of them were singletons. The top ten hold 8% to 10% of the sample. Here the sequenced sample was PBMCs, taken around atezolizumab (anti-PD-L1) treatment. All receptors derive from a man between 60 and 70 years old with urothelial cancer.

In its sample, this clone was seen once. The chain employs TRBV6-1 and TRBJ1-1; 9 nucleotides align to TRBD1. This CDR3 has 14 residues. Trimming at V came to 6 bases and at J to 7 bases, leaving 9 bases not matched to a gene. Germline values: CDR1 MNHNS, CDR2 SASEGT. This CDR3 reads CASRQGALQDEAFF. In DNA, the CDR3 is TGTGCCAGCAGACAGGGGGCTTTGCAGGATGAAGCTTTCTTT.

V gene TRBV30 combines with J gene TRBJ2-3; no definite D call. The CDR3 loop spans 13 amino acids. In germline, CDR1 is GTSNPN, CDR2 SVGIG (reference sequence). Trimming took 4 bases from V and 6 from J, leaving 14 bases between them. The CDR3 sequence is CAWTSQTGDTQYF. The DNA for the CDR3 is TGTGCCTGGACGTCCCAGACGGGTGATACGCAGTATTTT. The complete variable domain, with remaining parts taken from reference TRBV30 and TRBJ2-3, reads SQTIHQWPATLVQPVGSPLSLECTVEGTSNPNLYWYRQAAGRGLQLLFYSVGIGQISSEVPQNLSASRPQDRQFILSSKKLLLSDSGFYLCAWTSQTGDTQYFGPGTRLTVL.

This chain uses TRBV7-2 with TRBJ1-2, with a weak D call TRBD1 (5 bases). The CDR3 is made up of 15 amino acids. V dropped 1 base and J dropped 1 base, with 10 bases sitting between them. Germline V gene data show CDR1 as SGHTA and CDR2 as FQGNSA. CDR3 in DNA: TGTGCCAGCAGCTTAGTGGGGCAGAATAACTATGGCTACACCTTC. This gives the protein CASSLVGQNNYGYTF.

This chain connects TRBV5-4 to TRBJ2-7; D is unresolved. The ends were cut back, 1 base at V and 0 bases at J, with 8 bases in the middle. CDR3 size: 14 residues. The germline V gene has CDR1 SGHNT and CDR2 YYREEE (reference sequence). The CDR3 DNA follows: TGTGCCAGCAGCTTGAATCCAGGCTCCTACGAGCAGTACTTC. It codes for CASSLNPGSYEQYF.

V and J are TRBV7-2 and TRBJ2-7, with 8 bases identical to TRBD2. V trimming: 5 bases; J trimming: 1 base; junction bases outside the gene matches: 7. This CDR3 has 15 amino acids. Per germline, CDR1 SGHTA and CDR2 FQGNSA. CDR3 sequence (DNA): TGTGCCAGCAGCAACCCGGGACTAGAATCCTACGAGCAGTACTTC. Amino acid sequence: CASSNPGLESYEQYF.